Listed here are 29 T cell receptor beta chains from one sample, sequenced in a study of blood T cell repertoires in COVID-19 (TCRdb year 2020). Libraries were prepared through the immunoSEQ multiplex PCR assay. TCRdb limited this immuneACCESS table to in-frame rearrangements with V and J called. A share of clones is missing; checked studies link under half to unresolved V genes, and the rest is unexplained. The sample table contains fewer than 500,000 clones; only one count was recorded for over 85% of them. 0.65% to 1% of the sample is held by the ten biggest clonotypes. Sequenced material: peripheral blood. The origin of the receptors is a man younger than 30 with COVID-19, enrolled during active disease.

This clone was seen once. V gene TRBV6-5 combines with J gene TRBJ2-3; D may be TRBD1 (5 bases). Trimming stripped 8 bases from V and 6 bases from J, with 18 bases between. Germline-derived CDR1 and CDR2 are MNHEY and SVGAGI. The CDR3 has 14 amino acids. The CDR3 sequence: CASGEPGMGDTQYF. CDR3 nucleotides: TGTGCCAGCGGAGAGCCAGGGATGGGTGATACGCAGTATTTT.

This chain joins TRBV4-1 and TRBJ2-7; D is unclear. Germline loops: CDR1 MGHRA, CDR2 YSYEKL. The V end lost 1 base, the J end lost 3 bases, and 13 bases lay between the germline ends. The length of the CDR3 is 15 residues. CDR3 sequence (DNA): TGCGCCAGCAGCCAAGCGCAAGCAGGTTACTACGAGCAGTACTTC. Amino acids: CASSQAQAGYYEQYF.

Note on this clone: This same CDR3 is encoded by further DNA sequences in the sample. The gene calls are TRBV19 and TRBJ1-1; D unclear. Looked up from germline, CDR1 is LNHDA and CDR2 is SQIVND (reference sequence). CDR3 length equals 12 residues. V was shortened by 6 bases and J by 4 bases, with 9 bases between the two germline ends. The DNA for the CDR3 is TGTGCCAGTAGGCAAGGAGGCACTGAAGCTTTCTTT. Its protein product is CASRQGGTEAFF.

This CDR3 reads CASRTGTYSTDTQYF. The DNA for the CDR3 is TGTGCCAGCAGGACCGGGACATATAGCACAGATACGCAGTATTTT. The J gene is TRBJ2-3, the V gene TRBV2; the D gene is possibly TRBD1 (6 bases). The CDR3 extends over 15 amino acids. V was pared by 6 bases and J by 0 bases, with 13 bases between. CDR1 and CDR2 (germline): SNHLY, FYNNEI.

The chain combines TRBV5-4 with TRBJ1-6; 9 bases line up with TRBD1. This CDR3 is 15 amino acids long. Germline V CDR1 and CDR2: SGHNT, YYREEE (reference sequence). V lost 4 bases and J lost 8; bases outside the gene matches: 7. The CDR3 loop is CASSRGQGRDSPLHF. CDR3 DNA: TGTGCCAGCAGCAGAGGACAGGGGAGGGATTCACCCCTCCACTTT. Complete variable domain (other parts from reference TRBV5-4 and TRBJ1-6): ETGVTQSPTHLIKTRGQQVTLRCSSQSGHNTVSWYQQALGQGPQFIFQYYREEENGRGNFPPRFSGLQFPNYSSELNVNALELDDSALYLCASSRGQGRDSPLHFGNGTRLTVT.

The chain joins TRBV19 to TRBJ1-6; TRBD1 matches 9 bases. The CDR3 runs 15 residues. Losses at the gene ends were 6 bases for V and 9 bases for J; bases not matched to a gene: 9. Germline CDR1 is LNHDA and CDR2 is SQIVND (reference sequence). Here the CDR3 reads CASSYITGGSSPLHF. The CDR3 DNA is TGTGCCAGTAGCTATATTACAGGGGGCTCTTCACCCCTCCACTTT.

This clone was seen just once. The chain links TRBV27 to TRBJ2-7, with a possible D match to TRBD1 (6 bases). Germline V CDR1 and CDR2: MNHEY, SMNVEV (reference sequence). The V end lost 5 bases, the J end lost 7 bases, and 21 bases lay between the germline ends. The CDR3 spans 15 residues. The CDR3 nucleotides read TGTGCCAGCAGTGAACACCGCAGGGGTTTAGGTGAGCAGTACTTC. It translates to CASSEHRRGLGEQYF.

The V and J genes are TRBV2 and TRBJ2-3; 8 nucleotides align to TRBD2. V lost 3 bases and J lost 2; bases outside the gene matches: 4. This CDR3 has 15 residues. Germline CDR1 and CDR2: SNHLY and FYNNEI. The CDR3 sequence: CASSDPGGVTDTQYF. CDR3 nucleotide sequence: TGTGCCAGCAGTGACCCCGGGGGGGTCACAGATACGCAGTATTTT.

The V call is TRBV5-1, the J call TRBJ2-3; perhaps TRBD2 as D (5 bases). Germline V gene sequence: CDR1 SGHRS, CDR2 YFSETQ. This CDR3 region has 15 residues. V was shortened by 4 bases and J by 4 bases, with 16 bases between the two germline ends. The chain's CDR3 is CASSLEGLGADTQYF. The CDR3 coding sequence is TGCGCCAGCAGCCTGGAAGGTCTCGGGGCAGATACGCAGTATTTT. Full variable domain (rest looked up from reference TRBV5-1 and TRBJ2-3): KAGVTQTPRYLIKTRGQQVTLSCSPISGHRSVSWYQQTPGQGLQFLFEYFSETQRNKGNFPGRFSGRQFSNSRSEMNVSTLELGDSALYLCASSLEGLGADTQYFGPGTRLTVL.

This clone occurred once. This chain connects TRBV5-4 to TRBJ1-2; D is uncertain. Germline CDR1 and CDR2: SGHNT and YYREEE (reference sequence). Trimming took 1 base from V and 0 from J, leaving 10 bases between them. The length of the CDR3 is 15 residues. The CDR3 sequence is CASSLFNGANYGYTF. CDR3 in DNA: TGTGCCAGCAGCTTGTTTAACGGAGCTAACTATGGCTACACCTTC. Full variable domain (missing parts from reference TRBV5-4 and TRBJ1-2): ETGVTQSPTHLIKTRGQQVTLRCSSQSGHNTVSWYQQALGQGPQFIFQYYREEENGRGNFPPRFSGLQFPNYSSELNVNALELDDSALYLCASSLFNGANYGYTFGSGTRLTVV.

This chain connects TRBV29-1 to TRBJ1-1; tentative D call: TRBD1 (5 bases). The V end lost 4 bases, the J end lost 0 bases, and 15 bases lay between the germline ends. The CDR3 loop spans 15 amino acids. Germline loops: CDR1 SQVTM, CDR2 ANQGSEA. In nucleotides, the CDR3 is TGCAGCGTTGGGAACAGGTTACCAATGAACACTGAAGCTTTCTTT. It encodes CSVGNRLPMNTEAFF.

The chain joins TRBV7-6 to TRBJ2-1; 7 bases match TRBD1. The ends lost 8 bases at V and 5 bases at J; junction bases unmatched: 6. CDR3 length equals 13 residues. The germline V gene encodes CDR1 SGHVS and CDR2 FNYEAQ. The CDR3 DNA reads as TGTGCCAGCTTCCGGGACAGAAACAATGAGCAGTTCTTC. Its translation: CASFRDRNNEQFF.

The CDR3 here is CSVPPDRGPGYTF. The CDR3 DNA reads TGCAGCGTTCCTCCGGACAGGGGGCCTGGCTACACCTTC. This rearrangement joins TRBV29-1 to TRBJ1-2; 11 bases align to TRBD1. This CDR3 contains 13 residues. Germline assignment: CDR1 SQVTM and CDR2 ANQGSEA. With 5 bases clipped from V and 7 bases from J, the junction kept 6 bases outside the gene matches.

This chain uses TRBV30 with TRBJ1-2, with unresolved D. V was clipped by 2 bases and J by 0 bases, with 4 bases between them. The length of the CDR3 is 12 residues. Germline V gene sequence: CDR1 GTSNPN, CDR2 SVGIG (reference sequence). The CDR3 DNA sequence: TGTGCCTGGAGTACAACTAACTATGGCTACACCTTC. This codes for CAWSTTNYGYTF. Using reference TRBV30 and TRBJ1-2 for the parts outside the CDR3, the full variable domain is SQTIHQWPATLVQPVGSPLSLECTVEGTSNPNLYWYRQAAGRGLQLLFYSVGIGQISSEVPQNLSASRPQDRQFILSSKKLLLSDSGFYLCAWSTTNYGYTFGSGTRLTVV.

In this sample, this clone turned up once. V usage is TRBV9 and J usage is TRBJ2-1, with TRBD2 matching over 10 bases. This CDR3 has 15 residues. The ends lost 1 base at V and 7 bases at J; junction bases unmatched: 5. Germline lookup yields CDR1 SGDLS and CDR2 YYNGEE. Here the CDR3 reads CASSVTPSGRNEQFF. The CDR3 coding sequence is TGTGCCAGCAGCGTAACTCCTAGCGGGAGAAATGAGCAGTTCTTC.

The CDR3 nucleotides are TGTGCCACCAGTGCAGGGGATGGGCAAGAGACCCAGTACTTC. It is translated as CATSAGDGQETQYF. V usage is TRBV24-1 and J usage is TRBJ2-5, with a tentative D call TRBD1 (6 bases). This CDR3 contains 14 residues. Per germline, CDR1 KGHDR and CDR2 SFDVKD. V was pared by 5 bases and J by 2 bases, with 11 bases between.

The chain employs TRBV6-5 and TRBJ2-4; a weak D match, TRBD1 (6 bases). Germline V gene data show CDR1 as MNHEY and CDR2 as SVGAGI. This CDR3 comprises 16 residues. Deletions cut 4 bases from V and 3 bases from J, with 16 bases between. The CDR3: CASSSGQLNRKNIQYF. The CDR3 DNA sequence: TGTGCCAGCAGTTCCGGACAGTTGAATCGCAAAAACATTCAGTACTTC.

The chain is built from TRBV2 and TRBJ2-2, with no clear D. The CDR3 length is 15 residues. Germline V lookup: CDR1 SNHLY, CDR2 FYNNEI. Trimming cost V 0 bases and J 6 bases, with 11 bases left between them. CDR3 sequence: CASSEALMAAGELFF. The DNA for the CDR3 is TGTGCCAGCAGTGAAGCTTTAATGGCCGCCGGGGAGCTGTTTTTT.

Only one count was recorded for this clone. The chain couples TRBV5-8 to TRBJ1-4; 7 bases agree with TRBD1. CDR1 and CDR2 (germline): SGHTS, YDEGEE. V dropped 0 bases and J dropped 8; count of bases not matched to a gene: 7. This CDR3 is 15 amino acids long. The CDR3 nucleotides read TGTGCCAGCAGCTTGGCGGAGGGGGCGATCGAAAAACTGTTTTTT. It specifies CASSLAEGAIEKLFF.

This sequence joins TRBV5-1 and TRBJ2-1, with TRBD2 matching 10 bases. Germline CDR1 and CDR2: SGHRS and YFSETQ. V gave up 5 bases and J gave up 4 bases; unmatched junction bases: 9. The CDR3 length is 16 residues. The CDR3: CASRTLAGGRYNEQFF. The CDR3 nucleotides are TGCGCCAGCAGGACATTAGCGGGGGGCAGGTACAATGAGCAGTTCTTC. Using reference TRBV5-1 and TRBJ2-1 for the parts outside the CDR3, the full variable domain is KAGVTQTPRYLIKTRGQQVTLSCSPISGHRSVSWYQQTPGQGLQFLFEYFSETQRNKGNFPGRFSGRQFSNSRSEMNVSTLELGDSALYLCASRTLAGGRYNEQFFGPGTRLTVL.

The rearrangement uses TRBV7-3 and TRBJ2-1, with TRBD2 matching 9 bases. The germline CDR1 and CDR2 sequences are SGHTA and FQGTGA. Trimming removed 5 bases from V and 4 bases from J; junction bases left unmatched: 6. This CDR3 is built from 15 residues. Here the CDR3 reads CASSKGLATYNEQFF. The CDR3 coding sequence is TGTGCCAGCAGCAAAGGACTAGCGACGTACAATGAGCAGTTCTTC.

The chain uses TRBV5-4 and TRBJ1-1; D call uncertain. The length of the CDR3 is 11 residues. Germline-derived CDR1 and CDR2 are SGHNT and YYREEE (reference sequence). V shed 5 bases and J shed 1 base, with 3 bases lying between them. The CDR3 nucleotides are TGTGCCAGCAGGGCGAACACTGAAGCTTTCTTT. This translates into CASRANTEAFF.

The count of this clone is one. V usage is TRBV7-8 and J usage is TRBJ2-3, with D uncertain. CDR3 length: 16 amino acids. V gave up 1 base and J gave up 0 bases, with 11 bases separating them. The V gene's germline CDR1 is SGHVS and CDR2 FQNEAQ. The DNA of the CDR3 is TGTGCCAGCAGCTTAGATCTGGGCCCTAGCACAGATACGCAGTATTTT. Its translation: CASSLDLGPSTDTQYF. Full variable domain (remainder filled in from reference TRBV7-8 and TRBJ2-3): GAGVSQSPRYKVAKRGQDVALRCDPISGHVSLFWYQQALGQGPEFLTYFQNEAQLDKSGLPSDRFFAERPEGSVSTLKIQRTQQEDSAVYLCASSLDLGPSTDTQYFGPGTRLTVL.

The chain uses TRBV27 and TRBJ1-5; no reliable D call. Germline loops: CDR1 MNHEY, CDR2 SMNVEV (reference sequence). This CDR3 is 14 amino acids long. The V and J ends lost 3 bases and 0 bases respectively, with 6 bases between them. CDR3 in amino acids: CASSFASSNQPQHF. The DNA for the CDR3 is TGTGCCAGCAGTTTCGCCAGTAGCAATCAGCCCCAGCATTTT.

Notes on this clone: This may stem from a read error, because a much larger clone lies one nucleotide away. The same CDR3 also results from other DNA sequences found in this sample. The chain employs TRBV3-1 (or the pseudogene TRBV3-2) and TRBJ2-5, with TRBD1 matching over 8 bases. The V and J ends lost 0 bases and 3 bases, in that order; junction bases with no gene match: 0. From germline, CDR1 is LGHDT and CDR2 YNNKEL (reference sequence). This CDR3 comprises 14 residues. The CDR3 DNA sequence: TGTGCCAGCAGCCAAGAGACAGGGGAAGAGACCCAGTACTTC. This codes for CASSQETGEETQYF.

The chain recombines TRBV5-1 with TRBJ2-1; TRBD2 agrees at 13 bases. The germline gives CDR1 SGHRS, CDR2 YFSETQ. The CDR3 covers 18 residues. V lost 0 bases to trimming and J lost 0 bases; unmatched junction nucleotides: 3. Here the CDR3 DNA reads TGCGCCAGCAGCTTGGGACTAGCGGGGGGCCGCTCCTACAATGAGCAGTTCTTC. Its translation: CASSLGLAGGRSYNEQFF.

This clone was recorded only once. The rearrangement links TRBV2 to TRBJ2-3; 11 bases fit TRBD2. Germline loops: CDR1 SNHLY, CDR2 FYNNEI. J was trimmed by 9 bases and V by 3 bases; bases with no gene match: 2. The CDR3 consists of 13 residues. The CDR3 protein is CASSEGLAATQYF. The CDR3, as DNA: TGTGCCAGCAGTGAGGGACTAGCGGCGACGCAGTATTTT.

The gene calls are TRBV10-1 and TRBJ2-3; 8 nucleotides match TRBD1. Germline V gives CDR1 WNHNN, CDR2 SYGVQD (reference sequence). The CDR3 contains 15 residues. V gave up 3 bases and J gave up 0 bases; unmatched junction bases: 2. CDR3 amino acids: CASSEGQGSTDTQYF. In nucleotides, the CDR3 is TGCGCCAGCAGTGAAGGACAGGGTAGCACAGATACGCAGTATTTT.

The chain links TRBV19 to TRBJ2-7, with D maybe TRBD2 (6 bases). CDR1 LNHDA and CDR2 SQIVND come from the germline V gene (reference sequence). This CDR3 is 15 amino acids long. The V and J ends lost 5 bases and 4 bases respectively, with 18 bases between them. CDR3 amino acids: CASSVLGGKWYEQYF. CDR3 in DNA: TGTGCCAGTAGTGTCCTAGGAGGGAAATGGTACGAGCAGTACTTC.